This T cell receptor beta chain appears in the sequencing data of a study of shared clonotypes between healthy human individuals. Study-wide findings and caveats: A reduction in generation probabilities was seen for non-shared clonotypes relative to those shared by all four donors.

Naive CD4+ cells were CD45RA-selected; the remaining cells were memory. With respect to this clone: Antigen specificity is unknown.

The CDR3 runs 15 residues. CDR1 and CDR2 (germline): SGHTA, FQGTGA. V shed 2 bases and J shed 4 bases, with 12 bases lying between them. The test was conducted at deep level. Per the original data handling: ImmunoSEQ sequences covered only the junction and lacked quality scores; filtering therefore differed. Clones were sequenced by immunoSEQ multiplex PCR, and TCRdb holds only the in-frame ones, with some missing. The D gene and trimming were derived from the DNA, and the V and J assignments and clone size from that table. The sample comprises fewer than 3 million clones, around 93% of which are singletons, and around 0.35% rests with the top ten.

This chain links TRBV7-3 with TRBJ2-1; no clear D. The sequencing sample was made of naive CD4+ T cells from PBMCs. Subset specified: CD45RA+ positively selected. The TCR sequence derives from a man aged 18 to 29 in good health. Some clones in this sample may be carry-over from other donors' samples. Here the CDR3 DNA reads TGTGCCAGCAGCTTAGGGCTGATGGGTTACAATGAGCAGTTCTTC. It specifies CASSLGLMGYNEQFF.